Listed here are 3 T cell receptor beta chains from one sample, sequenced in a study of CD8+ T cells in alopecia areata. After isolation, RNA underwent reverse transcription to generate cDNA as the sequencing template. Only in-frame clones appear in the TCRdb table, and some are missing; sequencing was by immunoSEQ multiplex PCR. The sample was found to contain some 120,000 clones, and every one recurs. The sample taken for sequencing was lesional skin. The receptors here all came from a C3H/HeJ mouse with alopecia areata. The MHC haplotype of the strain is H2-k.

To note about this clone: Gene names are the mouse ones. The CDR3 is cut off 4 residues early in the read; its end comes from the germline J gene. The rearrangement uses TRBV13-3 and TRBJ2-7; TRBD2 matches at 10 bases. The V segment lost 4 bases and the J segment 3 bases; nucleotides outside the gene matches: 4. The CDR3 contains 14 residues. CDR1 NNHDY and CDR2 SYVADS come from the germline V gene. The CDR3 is CASSPLGGRYEQYF. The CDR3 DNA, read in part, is TGTGCCAGCAGTCCTCTGGGGGGGCGCTAT.

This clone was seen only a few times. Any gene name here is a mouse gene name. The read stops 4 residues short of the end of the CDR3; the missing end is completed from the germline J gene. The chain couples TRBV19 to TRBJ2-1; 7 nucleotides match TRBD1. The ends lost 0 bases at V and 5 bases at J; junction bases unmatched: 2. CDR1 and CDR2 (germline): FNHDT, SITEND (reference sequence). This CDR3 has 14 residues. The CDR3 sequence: CASSIVGTDAEQFF. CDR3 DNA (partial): TGTGCCAGCAGTATAGTCGGGACAGATGCT. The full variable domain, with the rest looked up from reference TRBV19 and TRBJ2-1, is GGIITQTPKFLIGQEGQKLTLKCQQNFNHDTMYWYRQDSGKGLRLIYYSITENDLQKGDLSEGYDASREKKSSFSLTVTSAQKNEMAVFLCASSIVGTDAEQFFGPGTRLTVL.

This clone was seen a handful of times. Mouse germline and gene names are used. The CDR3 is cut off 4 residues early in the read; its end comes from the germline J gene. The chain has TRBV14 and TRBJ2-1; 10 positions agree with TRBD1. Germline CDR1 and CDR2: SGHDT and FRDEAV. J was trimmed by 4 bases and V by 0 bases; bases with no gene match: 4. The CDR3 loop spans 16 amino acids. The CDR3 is CASSFSPGQGYAEQFF. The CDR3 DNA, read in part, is TGTGCCAGCAGTTTCTCACCGGGACAGGGGTATGCT.